The T cell receptor beta chain described here comes from a study of human T cells and chemical hapten exposure. Sample time point: patch test 3, about 24 weeks after DPC sensitization. The treatment denotes: therapeutic diphenylcyclopropenone sensitization with weekly scalp DPC. The authors' total RNA extraction used unfractionated whole blood. The CDR3 totals 14 residues. Germline V gene data show CDR1 as SGHTA and CDR2 as FQGNSA. Trimming took 4 bases from V and 7 from J, leaving 16 bases between them. MiXCR was run by TCRdb on the RACE reads, yielding one entry per CDR3 protein. This table holds around 40,000 distinct CDR3 sequences, roughly an eighth found once. This clonotype came up many times.

Here the sequenced sample was whole blood, taken in connection with sensitization to the hapten diphenylcyclopropenone (DPC). This clonotype was sampled from a woman between 40 and 55 years old with alopecia areata. Some clones in this sample may be carry-over from other donors' samples. The gene calls are TRBV7-2 and TRBJ2-5; TRBD1 or TRBD2 may be the D gene (5 bases each). DNA of the CDR3: TGTGCCAGCAGCTCACAGGCCGGGGACGGGACCCAGTACTTC. This gives the protein CASSSQAGDGTQYF.